One and the same sample provided the 11 T cell receptor beta chains below, sequenced in a study of blood T cells in healthy people across ages. Then a second PCR, running roughly 6 to 12 cycles, was carried out with a sample-barcoded 5' primer and a J-beta primer mix. One entry per CDR3 protein, called by TCRdb with MiXCR from the 5' RACE reads. The data show around 1.1 million distinct CDR3 sequences, with less than 45% seen just once and about an eighth held by the top ten. The specimen sequenced was blood. These receptors came from a man younger than 30 in good health.

The CDR3 sequence is CASSQDPGEGNQPQHF. The DNA of the CDR3 is TGTGCCAGCAGCCAAGACCCAGGGGAGGGCAATCAGCCCCAGCATTTT. The chain couples TRBV4-2 to TRBJ1-5, with D possibly matching TRBD1 (6 bases). Germline CDR1 reads LGHNA; CDR2 reads YNFKEQ. The V end was cut by 0 bases, the J end by 2 bases, with 11 bases between. CDR3 length: 16 amino acids.

This clonotype was seen repeatedly, ten times or more. The V and J genes are TRBV4-3 and TRBJ2-7; D is uncertain. V lost 0 bases, J lost 2 bases, and 8 bases lay in between. Germline CDR1 LGHNA, CDR2 YSLEER. This CDR3 spans 14 amino acids. The CDR3, as DNA: TGCGCCAGCAGCCAAGATCCAAGGACCTACGAGCAGTACTTC. This gives the protein CASSQDPRTYEQYF.

The rearrangement links TRBV12-3 or TRBV12-4 to TRBJ1-6; no definite D call. With 1 base removed from V and 10 bases from J, the gap between germline ends came to 8 bases. The CDR3 extends over 13 amino acids. The CDR3 loop reads CASSLDMSSPLHF. As DNA, the CDR3 is TGTGCCAGCAGTTTAGATATGAGCTCACCCCTCCACTTT.

This rearrangement joins TRBV11-1 to TRBJ2-7, with D perhaps TRBD1 (5 bases). The CDR3 sequence is 14 residues long. Germline CDR1 and CDR2: SGHAT and FQDESV (reference sequence). The V gene lost 4 bases and the J gene lost 3 bases, with 13 bases spanning the gap. The chain's CDR3 is CASSSAQRGYEQYF. In DNA, the CDR3 is TGTGCCAGCAGCTCGGCGCAAAGGGGCTACGAGCAGTACTTC.

This clonotype has at least ten counts. The chain joins TRBV4-3 to TRBJ1-2; the match to TRBD1 covers 7 bases. Germline CDR1 and CDR2: LGHNA and YSLEER. The CDR3 sequence is 15 residues long. Unmatched junction bases numbered 3, after V lost 0 bases and J lost 2 bases. The CDR3 DNA follows: TGCGCCAGCAGCCAAGAAGGGACAGTAAACTATGGCTACACCTTC. Translation gives CASSQEGTVNYGYTF.

V gene TRBV19 combines with J gene TRBJ1-5; 9 bases map to TRBD1. The CDR3 extends over 15 amino acids. The V and J ends lost 6 bases and 4 bases, in that order; junction bases with no gene match: 7. The germline CDR1 and CDR2 sequences are LNHDA and SQIVND (reference sequence). CDR3 in amino acids: CASRRDREENQPQHF. In DNA, the CDR3 is TGTGCCAGTAGGCGGGACAGGGAGGAGAATCAGCCCCAGCATTTT. The full variable domain, in which reference TRBV19 and TRBJ1-5 provide the parts outside the CDR3, is DGGITQSPKYLFRKEGQNVTLSCEQNLNHDAMYWYRQDPGQGLRLIYYSQIVNDFQKGDIAEGYSVSREKKESFPLTVTSAQKNPTAFYLCASRRDREENQPQHFGDGTRLSIL.

This clonotype was observed at least ten times. The chain couples TRBV29-1 to TRBJ2-2; D is unresolved. The germline CDR1 and CDR2 sequences are SQVTM and ANQGSEA. The CDR3 loop spans 12 amino acids. Trimming shortened V by 1 base and J by 5 bases, and 5 bases separated the two germline ends. For the CDR3, the DNA is TGCAGCGTTGAAGGGGGAACCGGGGAGCTGTTTTTT. This codes for CSVEGGTGELFF.

The chain is built from TRBV20-1 and TRBJ2-1, with unresolved D. Germline V CDR1 and CDR2: DFQATT, SNEGSKA (reference sequence). Between the trimmed V and J ends, which lost 0 bases and 9 bases, there was a span of 18 bases. The CDR3 sequence is 15 residues long. CDR3 sequence: CSARDPYRSEGEQFF. As DNA, the CDR3 is TGCAGTGCTAGAGATCCGTACCGCTCCGAAGGTGAGCAGTTCTTC.

The V call is TRBV5-1, the J call TRBJ1-1; 8 bases are a match to TRBD1. Unmatched junction bases numbered 9, after V lost 5 bases and J lost 0 bases. Looked up from germline, CDR1 is SGHRS and CDR2 is YFSETQ. There are 16 residues in the CDR3. The CDR3 loop is CASRHRTGRMNTEAFF. The CDR3 DNA is TGCGCCAGCAGACACCGGACAGGGCGGATGAACACTGAAGCTTTCTTT.

This clonotype appeared a few times. The gene calls are TRBV12-3 or TRBV12-4 and TRBJ1-1; no definite D call. V lost 6 bases to trimming and J lost 12 bases, with 14 bases between them. The CDR3 is made up of 11 amino acids. The CDR3 DNA follows: TGTGCCAGCAGCTCGTCCTTGGAGACTTTCTTT. Translated: CASSSSLETFF.

This clonotype showed up many times. The chain combines TRBV12-3 or TRBV12-4 with TRBJ2-3, with D perhaps matching TRBD2 (6 bases). V was pared by 4 bases and J by 1 base, with 9 bases between. This CDR3 has 14 amino acids. CDR3 bases: TGTGCCAGCAGTTACTCGGGGGGCACAGATACGCAGTATTTT. It codes for CASSYSGGTDTQYF.